This passage covers 4 T cell receptor beta chains from one sample sequenced in a study of CD8 T cells in Susac syndrome. Random-hexamer reverse transcription was applied to roughly 0.5 to 1 ug RNA. One entry per CDR3 protein results from TCRdb running MiXCR on the immunoSEQ multiplex PCR reads. The data show 250,000 to 300,000 distinct CDR3 sequences, approximately 85% seen once. Sequenced sample: CD8+ T cells from PBMCs. These receptors came from a human donor with multiple sclerosis.

This chain links TRBV10-3 with TRBJ2-1, with 13 bases lining up with TRBD2. This CDR3 has 17 residues. The germline gives CDR1 ENHRY, CDR2 SYGVKD. Unmatched junction bases numbered 3, after V lost 0 bases and J lost 4 bases. This chain's CDR3 is CAISESRTSGSYNEQFF. CDR3 nucleotide sequence: TGTGCCATCAGTGAGTCGCGGACTAGCGGGAGTTACAATGAGCAGTTCTTC.

This chain links TRBV20-1 with TRBJ1-5; D gene unclear. Trimming took off 3 bases at V and 5 bases at J, with 11 bases between the two ends. This CDR3 region has 13 residues. Germline V gives CDR1 DFQATT, CDR2 SNEGSKA (reference sequence). In DNA form, the CDR3 reads TGCAGTGCTAGGGCGGGATCGGATCAGCCCCAGCATTTT. Translating it yields CSARAGSDQPQHF.

CDR3 loop: CSATPGVNTEAFF. The CDR3 nucleotides read TGCAGCGCCACACCGGGGGTGAACACTGAAGCTTTCTTT. This chain uses TRBV29-1 with TRBJ1-1; the D gene is possibly TRBD1 (5 bases). The CDR3 contains 13 residues. CDR1 and CDR2 from the germline V gene are SQVTM and ANQGSEA. Trimming took off 7 bases at V and 0 bases at J, with 12 bases between the two ends. Drawing the rest from reference TRBV29-1 and TRBJ1-1, the complete variable domain is SAVISQKPSRDICQRGTSLTIQCQVDSQVTMMFWYRQQPGQSLTLIATANQGSEATYESGFVIDKFPISRPNLTFSTLTVSNMSPEDSSIYLCSATPGVNTEAFFGQGTRLTVV.

This clonotype was seen a handful of times. The chain combines TRBV10-3 with TRBJ2-2; 9 bases line up with TRBD2. This CDR3 is built from 14 residues. From germline, CDR1 is ENHRY and CDR2 SYGVKD. The V and J ends lost 11 bases and 7 bases, in that order; junction bases with no gene match: 11. The CDR3 nucleotides read TGTGCCTCTCGGACTAGCGTGGAAGGCGGGGAGCTGTTTTTT. Translating gives CASRTSVEGGELFF.